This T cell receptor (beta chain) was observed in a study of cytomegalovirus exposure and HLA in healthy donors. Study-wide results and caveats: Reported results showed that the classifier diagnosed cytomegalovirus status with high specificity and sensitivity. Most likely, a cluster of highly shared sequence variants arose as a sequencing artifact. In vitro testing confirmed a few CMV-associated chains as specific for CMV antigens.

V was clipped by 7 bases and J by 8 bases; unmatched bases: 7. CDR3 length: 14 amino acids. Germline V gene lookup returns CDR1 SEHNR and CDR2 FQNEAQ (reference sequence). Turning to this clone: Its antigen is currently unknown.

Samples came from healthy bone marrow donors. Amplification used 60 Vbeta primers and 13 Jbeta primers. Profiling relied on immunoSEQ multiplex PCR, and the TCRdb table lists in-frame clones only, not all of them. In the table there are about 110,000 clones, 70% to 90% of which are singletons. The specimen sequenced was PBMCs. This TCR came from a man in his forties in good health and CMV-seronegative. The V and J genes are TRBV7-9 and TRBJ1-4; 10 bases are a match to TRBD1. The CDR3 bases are TGTGCCAGCACTTTGACAGGGGGCGACGAAAAACTGTTTTTT. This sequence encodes CASTLTGGDEKLFF.